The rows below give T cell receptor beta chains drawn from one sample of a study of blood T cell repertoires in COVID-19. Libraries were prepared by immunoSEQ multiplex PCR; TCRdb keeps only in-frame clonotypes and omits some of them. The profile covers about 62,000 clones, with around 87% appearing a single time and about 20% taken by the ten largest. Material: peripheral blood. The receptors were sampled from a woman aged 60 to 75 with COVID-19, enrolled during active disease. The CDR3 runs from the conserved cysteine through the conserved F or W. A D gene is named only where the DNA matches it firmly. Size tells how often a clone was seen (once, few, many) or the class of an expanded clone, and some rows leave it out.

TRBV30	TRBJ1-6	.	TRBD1	TGTGCCTGGAGGTCTGCAGGGGGCCACTCACCCCTCCACTTT	CAWRSAGGHSPLHF
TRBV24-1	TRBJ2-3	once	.	TGTGCCACCAGCGACGGCAGGGGTGTAGGCACGCAGTATTTT	CATSDGRGVGTQYF
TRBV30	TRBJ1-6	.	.	TGTGCCTGGAGTGTACTGGGCAGGGCCACAAATTCACCCCTCCACTTT	CAWSVLGRATNSPLHF
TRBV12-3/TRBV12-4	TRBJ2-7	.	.	TGTGCCAGCAGTTTTCGGCGGTCCTACGAGCAGTACTTC	CASSFRRSYEQYF
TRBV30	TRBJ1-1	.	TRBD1	TGTGCCTGGAGTCTTCAGGGGGCGTATAGGAACACTGAAGCTTTCTTT	CAWSLQGAYRNTEAFF
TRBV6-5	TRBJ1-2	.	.	TGTGCCAGCAGCAACGGGGGCTATGGCTACACCTTC	CASSNGGYGYTF
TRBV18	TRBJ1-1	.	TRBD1	TGTGCCAGCTCACAAGGACAGGGGAACACTGAAGCTTTCTTT	CASSQGQGNTEAFF
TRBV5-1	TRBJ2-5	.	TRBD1	TGCGCCAGCAGCACTGGGACAGTCCAAGAGACCCAGTACTTC	CASSTGTVQETQYF
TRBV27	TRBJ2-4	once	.	TGTGCCAGCAGTGACGTCCAAGCGGTAGCCAAAAACATTCAGTACTTC	CASSDVQAVAKNIQYF
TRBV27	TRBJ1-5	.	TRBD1	TGTGCCAGCAGTCTGGACAGGGGGGAAAATCAGCCCCAGCATTTT	CASSLDRGENQPQHF
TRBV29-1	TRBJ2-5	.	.	TGCAGCGTGCGGCCGACCCCGGGGGAGACCCAGTACTTC	CSVRPTPGETQYF